A selection of T cell receptor beta chains follows, all from one sample in a study of cytomegalovirus exposure and HLA in healthy donors. Generated by immunoSEQ multiplex PCR, the TCRdb table keeps only in-frame clones and is missing some. The data contain 55,000 to 70,000 clones, 70% to 90% of them singletons. Sequencing input: PBMCs. These receptors were obtained from a male donor in good health and CMV-seronegative. Both conserved end residues are part of each CDR3. Each record gives: D gene, V gene, J gene, clone size, CDR3 protein, CDR3 DNA. A D gene is named only where the DNA matches it firmly. Clone sizes are given selectively: once, few, many, or a class where the clone is expanded.

>.|TRBV29-1|TRBJ1-2|few
CSVDEGKNYGYTF
TGCAGCGTTGACGAGGGAAAAAACTATGGCTACACCTTC
>TRBD2|TRBV10-3|TRBJ2-1|.
CAISDFRGGGDEQFF
TGTGCCATCAGTGACTTCCGGGGGGGCGGAGATGAGCAGTTCTTC
>TRBD1|TRBV18|TRBJ2-7|once
CASSRRTGQGHEQYF
TGTGCCAGCTCACGACGGACCGGACAGGGCCACGAGCAGTACTTC
>TRBD1|TRBV4-2|TRBJ2-2|.
CASSHSAGTGGAGTGELFF
TGTGCCAGCAGCCATTCAGCCGGGACAGGGGGCGCGGGCACCGGGGAGCTGTTTTTT
>TRBD1|TRBV10-3|TRBJ1-3|.
CAIGQDSGNTIYF
TGTGCCATAGGACAGGACTCTGGAAACACCATATATTTT
>.|TRBV19|TRBJ1-2|once
CASKDSNYGYTF
TGTGCCAGTAAGGACTCTAACTATGGCTACACCTTC
>.|TRBV5-6|TRBJ1-2|.
CASNPLTGYGYTF
TGTGCCAGCAACCCCTTGACAGGTTATGGCTACACCTTC
>.|TRBV4-3|TRBJ2-2|few
CASSQGADYTGELFF
TGCGCCAGCAGCCAAGGTGCAGATTACACCGGGGAGCTGTTTTTT
>.|TRBV7-8|TRBJ2-5|once
CASSLVQVETQYF
TGTGCCAGCAGCTTAGTACAGGTGGAGACCCAGTACTTC
>.|TRBV30|TRBJ1-6|.
CAWAGGGSYNSPLHF
TGTGCCTGGGCCGGGGGGGGCTCCTATAATTCACCCCTCCACTTT
>TRBD2|TRBV5-6|TRBJ2-3|.
CASSGAAVGGDTQYF
TGTGCCAGCAGCGGCGCGGCTGTCGGGGGGGATACGCAGTATTTT
>TRBD1|TRBV9|TRBJ2-5|.
CASSGRDSQETQYF
TGTGCCAGCAGCGGACGGGACAGCCAAGAGACCCAGTACTTC
>.|TRBV7-2|TRBJ2-3|.
CASSLVGYTDTQYF
TGTGCCAGCAGCTTAGTGGGCTACACAGATACGCAGTATTTT
>TRBD1|TRBV5-1|TRBJ1-2|.
CASGTGGDNYGYTF
TGCGCCAGCGGAACAGGGGGCGATAACTATGGCTACACCTTC
>.|TRBV6-1|TRBJ1-1|once
CASSERGSTEAFF
TGTGCCAGCAGTGAAAGGGGTTCCACTGAAGCTTTCTTT
>TRBD1|TRBV27|TRBJ1-6|.
CASSRDRNSPLHF
TGTGCCAGCAGCCGGGACAGGAATTCACCCCTCCACTTT
>.|TRBV11-2|TRBJ2-7|.
CASSSLAPGSFYEQYF
TGTGCCAGCAGCTCCCTAGCCCCCGGGTCCTTCTACGAGCAGTACTTC
>.|TRBV5-5|TRBJ2-1|.
CASSFGGNNEQFF
TGTGCCAGCAGCTTTGGGGGGAACAATGAGCAGTTCTTC
>.|TRBV19|TRBJ2-1|.
CASRAISNEQFF
TGTGCCAGTAGAGCGATCTCCAATGAGCAGTTCTTC
>TRBD1|TRBV5-4|TRBJ1-1|.
CASSFGDRGHAEAFF
TGTGCCAGCAGCTTCGGAGACAGGGGGCACGCTGAAGCTTTCTTT
>.|TRBV5-6|TRBJ1-1|.
CASSLVVTTGTEAFF
TGTGCCAGCAGCCTAGTTGTGACGACGGGGACTGAAGCTTTCTTT
>TRBD2|TRBV6-1|TRBJ2-3|.
CASSEVAGGPDTQYF
TGTGCCAGCAGTGAAGTAGCGGGGGGGCCAGATACGCAGTATTTT
>TRBD2|TRBV11-3|TRBJ2-3|few
CASSRERGVADTQYF
TGTGCCAGCAGTCGGGAGCGGGGGGTCGCAGATACGCAGTATTTT
>TRBD2|TRBV9|TRBJ2-3|.
CASSAGLAGGRDTQYF
TGTGCCAGCAGCGCGGGACTAGCGGGGGGAAGGGATACGCAGTATTTT
>.|TRBV11-2|TRBJ1-1|once
CASSLTGNTEAFF
TGTGCCAGCAGCCTGACAGGGAACACTGAAGCTTTCTTT
>.|TRBV4-2|TRBJ1-4|.
CASSQDRQGGEKLFF
TGTGCCAGCAGCCAAGATCGGCAGGGTGGTGAAAAACTGTTTTTT
>TRBD1|TRBV5-4|TRBJ2-5|once
CASSTGQGATQETQYF
TGTGCCAGCAGCACAGGACAGGGGGCGACCCAAGAGACCCAGTACTTC
>TRBD2|TRBV12-5|TRBJ2-3|.
CASGGRGLASADTQYF
TGTGCTAGTGGGGGACGGGGACTAGCGAGCGCAGATACGCAGTATTTT
>.|TRBV19|TRBJ2-3|once
CATAGRDGTDTQYF
TGTGCCACCGCGGGAAGGGATGGCACAGATACGCAGTATTTT
>TRBD2|TRBV11-2|TRBJ2-2|few
CASSFRLAGGNTGELFF
TGTGCCAGCAGCTTTCGACTAGCGGGGGGGAACACCGGGGAGCTGTTTTTT
>.|TRBV2|TRBJ2-1|.
CASSDGDSRLEQFF
TGTGCCAGCAGTGATGGAGACTCCCGACTTGAGCAGTTCTTC
>TRBD1|TRBV4-3|TRBJ2-1|.
CASSLQGLDEQFF
TGCGCCAGCAGCCTACAGGGGTTGGATGAGCAGTTCTTC
>.|TRBV5-6|TRBJ1-2|.
CASSLPQGPGGYTF
TGTGCCAGCAGCTTGCCCCAGGGGCCTGGCGGCTACACCTTC
>.|TRBV6-5|TRBJ1-3|.
CASSYSEAEPGNTIYF
TGTGCCAGCAGTTACTCGGAGGCGGAGCCAGGAAACACCATATATTTT
>TRBD1|TRBV7-9|TRBJ1-1|.
CASSLETGEGTEAFF
TGTGCCAGCAGCTTAGAGACAGGGGAGGGCACTGAAGCTTTCTTT
>.|TRBV4-3|TRBJ1-1|.
CASSPHPGQHTEAFF
TGCGCCAGCAGCCCGCACCCTGGACAGCACACTGAAGCTTTCTTT
>TRBD1|TRBV19|TRBJ1-2|.
CASSATGAKYTF
TGTGCCAGTAGTGCAACAGGGGCGAAATACACCTTC
>.|TRBV5-4|TRBJ1-2|few
CASSLGWGGRDYGYTF
TGTGCCAGCAGCTTGGGGTGGGGGGGTAGAGACTATGGCTACACCTTC
>TRBD1|TRBV18|TRBJ2-3|.
CASSPSRGLSTDTQYF
TGTGCCAGCTCACCGTCCAGGGGGCTCAGCACAGATACGCAGTATTTT